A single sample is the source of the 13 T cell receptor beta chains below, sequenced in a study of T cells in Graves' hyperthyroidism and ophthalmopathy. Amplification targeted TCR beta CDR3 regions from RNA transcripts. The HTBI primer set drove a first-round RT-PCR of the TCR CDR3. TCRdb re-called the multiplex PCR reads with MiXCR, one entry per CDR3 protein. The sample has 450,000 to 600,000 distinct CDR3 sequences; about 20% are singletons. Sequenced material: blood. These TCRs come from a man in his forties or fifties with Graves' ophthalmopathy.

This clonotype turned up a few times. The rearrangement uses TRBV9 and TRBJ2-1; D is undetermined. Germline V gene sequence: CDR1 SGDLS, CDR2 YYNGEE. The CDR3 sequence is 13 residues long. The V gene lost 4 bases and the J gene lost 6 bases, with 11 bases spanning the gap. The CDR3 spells CASSPHRGNEQFF. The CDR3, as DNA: TGTGCCAGCAGCCCCCATCGAGGCAATGAGCAGTTCTTC.

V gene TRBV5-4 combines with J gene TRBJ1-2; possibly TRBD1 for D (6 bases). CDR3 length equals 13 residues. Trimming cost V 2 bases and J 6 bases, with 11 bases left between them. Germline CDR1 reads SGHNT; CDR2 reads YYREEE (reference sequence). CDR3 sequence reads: CASSFGGRDGYTF. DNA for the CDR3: TGTGCCAGCAGCTTCGGGGGGCGGGATGGCTACACCTTC. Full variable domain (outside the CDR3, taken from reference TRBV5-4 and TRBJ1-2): ETGVTQSPTHLIKTRGQQVTLRCSSQSGHNTVSWYQQALGQGPQFIFQYYREEENGRGNFPPRFSGLQFPNYSSELNVNALELDDSALYLCASSFGGRDGYTFGSGTRLTVV.

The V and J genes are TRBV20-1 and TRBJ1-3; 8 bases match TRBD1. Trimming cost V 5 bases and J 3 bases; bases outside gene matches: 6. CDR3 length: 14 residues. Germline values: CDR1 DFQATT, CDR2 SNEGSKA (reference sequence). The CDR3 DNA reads TGCAGTGCTCCGGTAGGGACAGGTGGAAACACCATATATTTT. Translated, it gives CSAPVGTGGNTIYF.

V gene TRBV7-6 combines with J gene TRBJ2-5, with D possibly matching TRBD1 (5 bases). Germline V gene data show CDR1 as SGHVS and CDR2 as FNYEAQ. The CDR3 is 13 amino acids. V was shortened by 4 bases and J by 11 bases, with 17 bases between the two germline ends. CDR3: CASSSLDSSQQYF. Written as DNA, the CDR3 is TGTGCCAGCAGCTCCCTCGACAGTTCCCAACAGTACTTC.

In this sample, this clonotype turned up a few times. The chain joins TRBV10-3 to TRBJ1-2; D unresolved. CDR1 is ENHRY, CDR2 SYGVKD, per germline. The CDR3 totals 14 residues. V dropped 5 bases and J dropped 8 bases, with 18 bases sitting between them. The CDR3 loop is CAISSSDINRGYTF. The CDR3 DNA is TGTGCCATCAGTAGCTCCGACATAAACCGAGGCTACACCTTC.

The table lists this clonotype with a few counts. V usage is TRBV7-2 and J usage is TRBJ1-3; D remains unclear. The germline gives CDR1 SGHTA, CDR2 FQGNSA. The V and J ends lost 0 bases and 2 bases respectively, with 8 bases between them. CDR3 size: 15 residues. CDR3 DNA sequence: TGTGCCAGCAGCTTAGCTTCCTGGGCTGGAAACACCATATATTTT. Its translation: CASSLASWAGNTIYF. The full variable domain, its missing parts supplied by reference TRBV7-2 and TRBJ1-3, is GAGVSQSPSNKVTEKGKDVELRCDPISGHTALYWYRQSLGQGLEFLIYFQGNSAPDKSGLPSDRFSAERTGGSVSTLTIQRTQQEDSAVYLCASSLASWAGNTIYFGEGSWLTVV.

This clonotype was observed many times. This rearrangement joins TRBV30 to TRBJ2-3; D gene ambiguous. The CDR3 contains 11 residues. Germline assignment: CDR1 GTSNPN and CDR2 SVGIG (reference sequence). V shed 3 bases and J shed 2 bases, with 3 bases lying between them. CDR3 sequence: CAWRFTDTQYF. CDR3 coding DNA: TGTGCCTGGAGATTCACAGATACGCAGTATTTT.

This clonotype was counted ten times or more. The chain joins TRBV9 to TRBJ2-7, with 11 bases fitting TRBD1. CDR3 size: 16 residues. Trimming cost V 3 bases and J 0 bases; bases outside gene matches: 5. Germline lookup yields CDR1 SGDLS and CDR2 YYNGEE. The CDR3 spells CASSAGDRGVSYEQYF. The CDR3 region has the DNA TGTGCCAGCAGCGCTGGGGACAGGGGGGTCTCCTACGAGCAGTACTTC.

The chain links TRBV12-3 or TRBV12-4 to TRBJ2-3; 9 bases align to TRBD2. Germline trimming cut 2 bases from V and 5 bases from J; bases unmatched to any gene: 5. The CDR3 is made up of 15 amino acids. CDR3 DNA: TGTGCCAGCAGTTTACTTAGCGGGGGATTAGATACGCAGTATTTT. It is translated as CASSLLSGGLDTQYF.

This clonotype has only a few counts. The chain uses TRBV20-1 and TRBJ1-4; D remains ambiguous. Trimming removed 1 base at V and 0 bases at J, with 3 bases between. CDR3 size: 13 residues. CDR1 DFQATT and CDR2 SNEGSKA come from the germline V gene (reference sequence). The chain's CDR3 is CSARGPTNEKLFF. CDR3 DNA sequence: TGCAGTGCTAGAGGGCCAACTAATGAAAAACTGTTTTTT.

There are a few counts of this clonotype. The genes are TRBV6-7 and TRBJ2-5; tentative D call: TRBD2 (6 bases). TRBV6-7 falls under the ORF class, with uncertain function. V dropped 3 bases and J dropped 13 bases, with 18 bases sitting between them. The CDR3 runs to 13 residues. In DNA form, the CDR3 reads TGTGCCAGCAGTTATCGGGCGGGGTGGATACGGTACTTC. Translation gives CASSYRAGWIRYF.

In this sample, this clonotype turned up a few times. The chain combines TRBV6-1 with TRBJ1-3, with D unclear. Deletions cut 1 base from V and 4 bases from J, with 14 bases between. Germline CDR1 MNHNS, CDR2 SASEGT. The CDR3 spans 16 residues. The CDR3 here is CASSEDVSRPGNTIYF. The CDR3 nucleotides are TGTGCCAGCAGTGAAGATGTCTCCCGGCCAGGAAACACCATATATTTT.

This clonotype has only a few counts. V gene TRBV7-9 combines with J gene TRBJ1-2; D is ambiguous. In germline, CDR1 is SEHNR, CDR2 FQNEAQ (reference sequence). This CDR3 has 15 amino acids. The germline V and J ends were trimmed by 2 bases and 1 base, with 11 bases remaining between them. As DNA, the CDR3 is TGTGCCAGCAGCTTATTGGCGGTTTTTAACTATGGCTACACCTTC. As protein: CASSLLAVFNYGYTF.